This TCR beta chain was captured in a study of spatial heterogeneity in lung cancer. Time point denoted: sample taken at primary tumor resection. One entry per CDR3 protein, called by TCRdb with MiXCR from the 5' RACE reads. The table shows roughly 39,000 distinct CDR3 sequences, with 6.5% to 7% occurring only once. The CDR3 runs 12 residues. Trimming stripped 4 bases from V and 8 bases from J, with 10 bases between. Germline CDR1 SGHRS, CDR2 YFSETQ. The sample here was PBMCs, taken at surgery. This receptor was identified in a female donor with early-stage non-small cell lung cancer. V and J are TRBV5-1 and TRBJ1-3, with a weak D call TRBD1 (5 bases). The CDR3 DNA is TGCGCCAGCAGCCCCGGGGCAGACACCATATATTTT. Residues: CASSPGADTIYF.